This T cell receptor beta chain was obtained from a study of T cells in lung cancer brain metastases. Here immunoSEQ multiplex PCR was the method, and the copy in TCRdb shows in-frame clones only, minus some. The table records about 1,200 clones, less than 90% of them present only once. V shed 10 bases and J shed 4 bases, with 16 bases lying between them. Germline V CDR1 and CDR2: MDHEN, SYDVKM. This CDR3 spans 14 amino acids. The source of this sequence is a woman aged 55-70 years with non-small cell lung cancer that had spread to the brain. Sequenced: tumor tissue from a brain metastasis. The chain combines TRBV28 with TRBJ1-4, with a possible D match to TRBD1 (5 bases). The CDR3 DNA sequence: TGTGCCACCATTCCAGGGAGCCTTAATGAAAAACTGTTTTTT. This sequence encodes CATIPGSLNEKLFF.